This T cell receptor (beta chain) derives from a study of a mutant IDH1 vaccine in newly diagnosed glioma. About the study: With temozolomide cycles, or 4-6 weeks after radiotherapy alone, vaccination was started. There were about 60% males and around 40% females among treated patients, whose mean age was about 40 years. The therapy given earlier, which was standard therapy, consisted of radiotherapy, temozolomide, or both, and most of the patients received both. Overall study results and limits: Vaccination induced immune responses in roughly 93% of patients.

The CDR3 runs to 16 residues. V shed 4 bases and J 0 bases; nucleotides not matched to a gene: 9. The germline V gene has CDR1 SGHTA and CDR2 FQGNSA. Concerning this clone: Its cognate antigen is unknown.

Time point described: week 11, during vaccination. Doses comprised 300 ug of mutant IDH1 20-mer peptide each, plus topical imiquimod. The data were produced by immunoSEQ multiplex PCR, yet TCRdb's version contains in-frame clones alone and is incomplete. The table lists some 64,000 clones, 65% to 85% of them singletons. This sequence originates from a woman aged 50 to 60 with glioma. Sequencing was performed on PBMCs, taken from a glioma patient whose treatment included an IDH1 peptide vaccine. The V gene is TRBV7-2, the J gene TRBJ2-7, with 7 bases aligning to TRBD1. This chain's CDR3 is CASSSYRGPLSYEQYF. The CDR3 bases are TGTGCCAGCAGCTCTTACAGGGGCCCCCTCTCCTACGAGCAGTACTTC.